This T cell receptor (beta chain) stems from a study of CD8+ T cells in alopecia areata. General study findings and limits: The study found that many expanded lesional clones persisted in scalp and blood during tofacitinib.

Extracted RNA was reverse transcribed into cDNA, the sequencing template. Method: immunoSEQ multiplex PCR; TCRdb's copy keeps in-frame clones and lacks some. This sample has about 190,000 clones; roughly 50% occur once, and the top ten carry roughly 12%. Described treatment: oral pan-JAK inhibitor, 5-10 mg twice daily. Concerning this clone itself: Its antigen is unidentified.

Germline V gives CDR1 LGHNA, CDR2 YNFKEQ. Trimming removed 7 bases from V and 8 bases from J, with 15 bases in between. This CDR3 has 13 residues. The sequence was collected from a human donor with alopecia areata. The chain uses TRBV4-2 and TRBJ2-1, with D tentatively TRBD2 (6 bases). The sequenced sample was CD8+ T cells sorted from blood, obtained at week 24, from a patient treated with tofacitinib. The CDR3 DNA reads TGTGCCAGCACCTACATCGGGAGCGATGAGCAGTTCTTC. This translates into CASTYIGSDEQFF.